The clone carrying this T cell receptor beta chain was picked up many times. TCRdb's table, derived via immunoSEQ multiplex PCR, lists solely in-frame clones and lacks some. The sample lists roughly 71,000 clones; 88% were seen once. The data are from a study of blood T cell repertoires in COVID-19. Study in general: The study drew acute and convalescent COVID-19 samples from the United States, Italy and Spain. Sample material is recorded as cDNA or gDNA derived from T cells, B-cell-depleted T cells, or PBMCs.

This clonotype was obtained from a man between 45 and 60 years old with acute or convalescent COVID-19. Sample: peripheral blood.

CDR3 amino acids: CASSLAGGNTEAFF. The DNA for the CDR3 is TGCGCCAGCAGCTTGGCCGGGGGGAACACTGAAGCTTTCTTT. The chain links TRBV5-1 to TRBJ1-1, with a tentative D call TRBD1 (5 bases). Germline V gene sequence: CDR1 SGHRS, CDR2 YFSETQ. CDR3 length: 14 amino acids. V was pared by 0 bases and J by 1 base, with 7 bases between.